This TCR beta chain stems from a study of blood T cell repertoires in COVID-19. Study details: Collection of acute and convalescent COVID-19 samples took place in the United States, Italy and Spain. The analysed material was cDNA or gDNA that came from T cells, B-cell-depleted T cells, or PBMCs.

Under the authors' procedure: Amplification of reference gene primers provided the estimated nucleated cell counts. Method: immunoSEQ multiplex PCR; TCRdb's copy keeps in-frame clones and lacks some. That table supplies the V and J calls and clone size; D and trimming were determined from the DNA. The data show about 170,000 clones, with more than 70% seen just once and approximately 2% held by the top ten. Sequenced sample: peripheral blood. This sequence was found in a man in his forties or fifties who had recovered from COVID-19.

The CDR3 coding sequence is TGTGCCAGCTCTACGAGGGTAACTAATGAAAAACTGTTTTTT. This gives the protein CASSTRVTNEKLFF. The chain joins TRBV18 to TRBJ1-4; D unclear. The CDR3 runs to 14 residues. Trimming took off 6 bases at V and 1 base at J, with 9 bases between the two ends. The V gene's germline CDR1 is KGHSH and CDR2 LQKENI.